One sample yielded the 3 T cell receptor beta chains listed below, sequenced in a study of T-cell reconstitution after alpha-beta-depleted transplantation in children. This sample's TCRbeta library carried unique molecular identifier barcodes. TCRdb passed the PCR reads through MiXCR, listing each CDR3 protein once. The sample consists of 490,000 or so distinct CDR3 sequences, under 15% of them appearing once. The sequenced sample was PBMCs from the stem cell graft donor, obtained from the stem cell graft. The receptors were gathered from a human donor who donated a stem cell graft to a child with combined immunodeficiency.

The chain carries TRBV7-9 and TRBJ1-6, with D possibly being TRBD1 (5 bases). V was clipped by 4 bases and J by 3 bases, with 10 bases between them. CDR3 length: 15 amino acids. CDR1 and CDR2 from the germline V gene are SEHNR and FQNEAQ (reference sequence). CDR3: CASSSGTGYNSPLHF. CDR3 DNA sequence: TGTGCCAGCAGCTCCGGGACGGGCTATAATTCACCCCTCCACTTT. The complete variable domain, with remaining parts taken from reference TRBV7-9 and TRBJ1-6, reads DTGVSQNPRHKITKRGQNVTFRCDPISEHNRLYWYRQTLGQGPEFLTYFQNEAQLEKSRLLSDRFSAERPKGSFSTLEIQRTEQGDSAMYLCASSSGTGYNSPLHFGNGTRLTVT.

The rearrangement joins TRBV12-3 or TRBV12-4 to TRBJ1-5, with 7 bases aligning to TRBD1. V gave up 7 bases and J gave up 5 bases; unmatched junction bases: 5. This CDR3 is built from 13 residues. The DNA for the CDR3 is TGTGCCAGCAAGACAGGGCAGGATCAGCCCCAGCATTTT. The encoded protein is CASKTGQDQPQHF.

This clonotype came up many times. The chain links TRBV6-6 to TRBJ2-7; TRBD1 might be the D (6 bases). V was pared by 2 bases and J by 7 bases, with 12 bases between. Per germline, CDR1 MNHNY and CDR2 SVGAGI (reference sequence). This CDR3 spans 13 amino acids. The CDR3 sequence: CASSYREGQEQYF. The CDR3 DNA sequence: TGTGCCAGCAGTTACAGGGAAGGACAGGAGCAGTACTTC.